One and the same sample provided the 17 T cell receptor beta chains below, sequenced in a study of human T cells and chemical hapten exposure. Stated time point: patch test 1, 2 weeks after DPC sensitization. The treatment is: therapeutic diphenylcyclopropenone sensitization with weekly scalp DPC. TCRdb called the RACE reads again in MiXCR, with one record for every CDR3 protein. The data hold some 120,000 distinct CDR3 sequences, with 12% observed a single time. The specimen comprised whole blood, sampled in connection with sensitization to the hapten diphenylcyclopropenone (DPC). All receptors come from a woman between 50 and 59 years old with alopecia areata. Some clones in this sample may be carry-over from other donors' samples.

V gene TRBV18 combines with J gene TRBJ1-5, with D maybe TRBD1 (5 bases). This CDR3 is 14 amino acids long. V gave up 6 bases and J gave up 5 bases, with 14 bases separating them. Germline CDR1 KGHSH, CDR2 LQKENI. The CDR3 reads CASSPREGHQPQHF. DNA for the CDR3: TGTGCCAGCTCCCCTCGGGAGGGGCATCAGCCCCAGCATTTT. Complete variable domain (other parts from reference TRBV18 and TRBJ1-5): NAGVMQNPRHLVRRRGQEARLRCSPMKGHSHVYWYRQLPEEGLKFMVYLQKENIIDESGMPKERFSAEFPKEGPSILRIQQVVRGDSAAYFCASSPREGHQPQHFGDGTRLSIL.

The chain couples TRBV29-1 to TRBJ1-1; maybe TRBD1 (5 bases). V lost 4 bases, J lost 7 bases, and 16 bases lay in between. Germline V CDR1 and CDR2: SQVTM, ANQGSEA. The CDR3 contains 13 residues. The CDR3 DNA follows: TGCAGCGTTGGGGAGACGACGCAGGGTGAAGCTTTCTTT. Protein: CSVGETTQGEAFF.

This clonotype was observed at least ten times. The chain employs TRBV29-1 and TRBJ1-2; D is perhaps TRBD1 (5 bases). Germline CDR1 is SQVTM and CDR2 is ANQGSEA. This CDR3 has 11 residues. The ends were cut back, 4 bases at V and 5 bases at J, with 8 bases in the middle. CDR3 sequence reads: CSVVSGYGYTF. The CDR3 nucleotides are TGCAGCGTTGTGTCAGGGTATGGCTACACCTTC.

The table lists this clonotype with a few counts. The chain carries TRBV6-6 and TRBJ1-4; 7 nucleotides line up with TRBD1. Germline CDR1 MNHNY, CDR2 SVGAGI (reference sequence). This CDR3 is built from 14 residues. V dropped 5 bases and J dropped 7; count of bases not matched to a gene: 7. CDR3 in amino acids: CASSEGQSSEKLFF. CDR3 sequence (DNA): TGTGCCAGCAGTGAGGGACAGTCTAGTGAAAAACTGTTTTTT.

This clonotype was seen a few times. The CDR3 DNA reads as TGTGCCAGCTCACCACTATTGACACCAGGAACTGAAGCTTTCTTT. Its translation: CASSPLLTPGTEAFF. This chain uses TRBV18 with TRBJ1-1; D gene unclear. Trimming removed 1 base at V and 5 bases at J, with 14 bases between. CDR3 length: 15 residues. Germline V gene lookup returns CDR1 KGHSH and CDR2 LQKENI.

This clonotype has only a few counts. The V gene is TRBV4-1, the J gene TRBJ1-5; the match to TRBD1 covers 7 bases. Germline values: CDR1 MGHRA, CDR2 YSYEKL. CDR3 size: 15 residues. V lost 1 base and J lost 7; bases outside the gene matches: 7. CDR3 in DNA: TGCGCCAGCAGCCAAGCCGACAGGGAACGGCAGCCCCAGCATTTT. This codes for CASSQADRERQPQHF.

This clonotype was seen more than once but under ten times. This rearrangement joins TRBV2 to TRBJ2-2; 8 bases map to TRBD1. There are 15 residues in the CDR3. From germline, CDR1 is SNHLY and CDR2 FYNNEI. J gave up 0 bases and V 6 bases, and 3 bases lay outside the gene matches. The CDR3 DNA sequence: TGTGCCAGCAGACTACAGGGGGCGAACACCGGGGAGCTGTTTTTT. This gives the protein CASRLQGANTGELFF.

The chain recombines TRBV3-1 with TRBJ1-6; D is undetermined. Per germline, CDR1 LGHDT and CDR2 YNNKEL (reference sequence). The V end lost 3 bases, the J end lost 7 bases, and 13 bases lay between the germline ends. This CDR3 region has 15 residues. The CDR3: CASSHRLTLNSPLHF. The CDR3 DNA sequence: TGTGCCAGCAGCCATCGCCTGACTTTGAATTCACCCCTCCACTTT.

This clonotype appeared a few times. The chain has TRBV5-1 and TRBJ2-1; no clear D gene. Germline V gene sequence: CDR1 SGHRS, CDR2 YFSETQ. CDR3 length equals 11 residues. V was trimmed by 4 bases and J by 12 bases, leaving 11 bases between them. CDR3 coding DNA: TGCGCCAGCAGCGAGCTTGGCGGGCAGTTCTTC. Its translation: CASSELGGQFF.

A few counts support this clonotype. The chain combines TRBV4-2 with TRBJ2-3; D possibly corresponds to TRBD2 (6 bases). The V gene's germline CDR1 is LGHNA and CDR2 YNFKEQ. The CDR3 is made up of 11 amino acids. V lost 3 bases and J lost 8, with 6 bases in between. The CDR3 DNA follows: TGTGCCAGCAGCCAGGGGGGTACGCAGTATTTT. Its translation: CASSQGGTQYF.

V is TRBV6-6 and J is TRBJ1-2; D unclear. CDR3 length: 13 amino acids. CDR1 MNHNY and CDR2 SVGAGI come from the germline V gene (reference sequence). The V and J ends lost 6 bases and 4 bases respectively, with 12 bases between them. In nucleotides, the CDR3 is TGTGCCAGCAGCTCCGCCGGACCCTATGGCTACACCTTC. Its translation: CASSSAGPYGYTF.

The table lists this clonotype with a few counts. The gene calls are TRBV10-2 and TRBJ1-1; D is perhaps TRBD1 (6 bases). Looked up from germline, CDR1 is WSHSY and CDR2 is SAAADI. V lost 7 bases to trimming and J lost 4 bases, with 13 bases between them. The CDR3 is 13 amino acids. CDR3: CASTGHPGTEAFF. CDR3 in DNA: TGCGCCAGCACGGGACACCCCGGCACTGAAGCTTTCTTT.

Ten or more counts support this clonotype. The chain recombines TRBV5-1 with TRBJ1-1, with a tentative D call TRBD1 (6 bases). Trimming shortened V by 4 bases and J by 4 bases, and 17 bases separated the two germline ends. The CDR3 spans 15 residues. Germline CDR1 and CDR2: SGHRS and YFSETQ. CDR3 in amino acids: CASSPGPGAATEAFF. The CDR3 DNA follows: TGCGCCAGCAGCCCAGGACCGGGGGCCGCCACTGAAGCTTTCTTT.

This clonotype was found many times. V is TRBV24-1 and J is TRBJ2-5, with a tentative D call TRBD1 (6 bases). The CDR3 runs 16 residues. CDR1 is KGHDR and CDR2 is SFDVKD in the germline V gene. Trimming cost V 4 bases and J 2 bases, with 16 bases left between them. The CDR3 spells CATSDYTGLGQETQYF. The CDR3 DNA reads TGTGCCACCAGTGACTATACAGGGTTGGGGCAAGAGACCCAGTACTTC.

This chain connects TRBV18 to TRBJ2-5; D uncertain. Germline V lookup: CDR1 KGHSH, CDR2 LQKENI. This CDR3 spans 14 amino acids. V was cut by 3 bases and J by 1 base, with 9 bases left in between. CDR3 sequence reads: CASSPGRAQETQYF. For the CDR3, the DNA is TGTGCCAGCTCACCCGGACGAGCCCAAGAGACCCAGTACTTC. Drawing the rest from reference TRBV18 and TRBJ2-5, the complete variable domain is NAGVMQNPRHLVRRRGQEARLRCSPMKGHSHVYWYRQLPEEGLKFMVYLQKENIIDESGMPKERFSAEFPKEGPSILRIQQVVRGDSAAYFCASSPGRAQETQYFGPGTRLLVL.

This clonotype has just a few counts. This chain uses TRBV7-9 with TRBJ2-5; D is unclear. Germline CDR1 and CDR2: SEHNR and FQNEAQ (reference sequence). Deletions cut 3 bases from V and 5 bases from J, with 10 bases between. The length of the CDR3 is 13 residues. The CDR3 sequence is CASSFWGQETQYF. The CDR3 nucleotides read TGTGCCAGCAGCTTTTGGGGTCAGGAGACCCAGTACTTC.

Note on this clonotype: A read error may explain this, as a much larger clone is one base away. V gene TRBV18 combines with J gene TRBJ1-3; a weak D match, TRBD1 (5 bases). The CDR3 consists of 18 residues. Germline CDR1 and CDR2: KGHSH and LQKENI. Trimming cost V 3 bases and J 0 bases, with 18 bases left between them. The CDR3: CASSPIQGPGYSGNTIYF. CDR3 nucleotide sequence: TGTGCCAGCTCACCGATACAAGGTCCAGGGTACTCTGGAAACACCATATATTTT.